This entry is about one T cell receptor beta chain. J lost 10 bases, V lost 6 bases, and 9 bases had no gene match. This CDR3 has 13 amino acids. Germline V gene lookup returns CDR1 SNHLY and CDR2 FYNNEI. The assay was immunoSEQ multiplex PCR, and TCRdb's table has in-frame clones only and misses some. The sample contains about 98,000 clones, approximately 88% of which appear only once. These data come from a study of cytomegalovirus exposure and HLA in healthy donors. The TCR comes from a woman aged 30 to 39 in good health and CMV-seronegative. The chain has TRBV2 and TRBJ1-1, with 9 nucleotides matching TRBD1. Sequencing was done on a sample of PBMCs. CDR3 residues: CASRGTGKLVAFF. DNA of the CDR3: TGTGCCAGCAGAGGGACAGGGAAACTAGTAGCTTTCTTT.